This entry lists 7 T cell receptor beta chains sequenced from one sample in a study of regulatory T cells in long-lasting Graves disease (dated by TCRdb to the early 2020s). Receptor libraries were prepared by multiplex PCR. Sequencer: Illumina HiSeq 4000. To build TCR beta libraries, CDR3 regions were amplified by Arm-PCR using iRepertoire HTBI primers. The public reads were reanalyzed by TCRdb: fastp trimming at Q25, MiXCR alignment, in-frame beta chains only. When rows share a CDR3 protein, they turn into one entry using the most common DNA and genes. The sample contains 350,000 to 500,000 distinct CDR3 sequences, 16% of them found a single time. Clones ranked in the top ten supply approximately 11% of the sample. In light of the paper, this sample's time point label describes: newly diagnosed GD, antithyroid drugs for less than 3 months. RNA was extracted from PBMCs in TRIzol for both TCR sequencing and RNA sequencing.

These records were also assigned to another study, of T cells in Graves' hyperthyroidism and ophthalmopathy.

The sequences come from peripheral blood mononuclear cells (PBMCs), collected at new diagnosis, from a patient treated with antithyroid drugs. These receptors were collected from a woman aged 25 to 39 with Graves disease. Donor details come from another sample of the same person, matched by shared clones.

This clonotype was counted ten times or more. This chain uses TRBV28 with TRBJ2-1, with 10 bases fitting TRBD2. The CDR3 length is 16 residues. With 3 bases clipped from V and 6 bases from J, the junction kept 8 bases outside the gene matches. CDR1 MDHEN and CDR2 SYDVKM come from the germline V gene. The DNA for the CDR3 is TGTGCCAGCAGTTTGCGGCCTAGCGGGAGCTTCAATGAGCAGTTCTTC. Amino acid sequence: CASSLRPSGSFNEQFF.

This clonotype was detected only a few times. A much larger clone differs by one base, so this may be a read error. The genes are TRBV28 and TRBJ1-5; D not resolved. The CDR3 loop spans 15 amino acids. Per germline, CDR1 MDHEN and CDR2 SYDVKM. V was cut by 4 bases and J by 6 bases, with 16 bases left in between. CDR3: CASSSPGSGSQPQHF. DNA for the CDR3: TGTGCCAGCAGTTCACCCGGCAGCGGGAGTCAGCCCCAGCATTTT.

The count of this clonotype is one. With only one base between it and a far larger clone, this is likely a read error. The rearrangement uses TRBV2 and TRBJ2-7, with TRBD2 identical over 7 bases. Trimming cost V 1 base and J 7 bases; bases outside gene matches: 10. The CDR3 totals 15 residues. Germline V gene sequence: CDR1 SNHLY, CDR2 FYNNEI. The CDR3 here is CASSEGRDYYNEQYF. The CDR3 coding sequence is TGTGCCAGCAGTGAAGGCCGGGACTATTACAATGAGCAGTACTTC.

The count of this clonotype is one. This chain links TRBV11-2 with TRBJ2-7, with D perhaps matching TRBD1 or TRBD2 (5 bases each). The germline V gene encodes CDR1 SGHAT and CDR2 FQNNGV. The CDR3 extends over 18 amino acids. Trimming left V 1 base short and J 3 bases short, with 22 bases between. The CDR3 spells CASSLGAGRTGELYEQYF. As DNA, the CDR3 is TGTGCCAGCAGCTTAGGCGCAGGGCGGACCGGGGAGCTCTACGAGCAGTACTTC.

This clonotype was detected many times. The chain employs TRBV27 and TRBJ1-1; D ambiguous. The CDR3 contains 14 residues. Germline-derived CDR1 and CDR2 are MNHEY and SMNVEV (reference sequence). Trimming left V 2 bases short and J 0 bases short, with 7 bases between. CDR3 residues: CASSLEGMNTEAFF. The CDR3 DNA sequence: TGTGCCAGCAGTTTAGAAGGGATGAACACTGAAGCTTTCTTT.

The chain's CDR3 is CASSRTSAAGELDDTQYF. Here the CDR3 DNA reads TGTGCCAGCAGCCGGACTAGCGCCGCCGGGGAGCTGGACGATACGCAGTATTTT. The chain is built from TRBV28 and TRBJ2-3; TRBD2 matches 9 bases. The CDR3 covers 18 residues. Trimming cost V 6 bases and J 6 bases; bases outside gene matches: 19. The germline CDR1 and CDR2 sequences are MDHEN and SYDVKM. Full variable domain (remainder filled in from reference TRBV28 and TRBJ2-3): DVKVTQSSRYLVKRTGEKVFLECVQDMDHENMFWYRQDPGLGLRLIYFSYDVKMKEKGDIPEGYSVSREKKERFSLILESASTNQTSMYLCASSRTSAAGELDDTQYFGPGTRLTVL.

Of note for this clonotype: Since a far larger clone is one base different, this is likely a read error. The V gene is TRBV10-3, the J gene TRBJ2-5; TRBD1 agrees at 11 bases. The end of the DNA fits TRBJ2-3 better, so the J call may be wrong. Germline lookup yields CDR1 ENHRY and CDR2 SYGVKD. The length of the CDR3 is 16 residues. CDR3 loop: CAISGGQGGIRGTQYF. Here the CDR3 DNA reads TGTGCCATCAGTGGGGGACAGGGGGGGATTCGGGGTACGCAGTATTTT.